This T cell receptor (beta chain) was sequenced in a study of T cell repertoires in cytomegalovirus infection. TCRdb itself ran the reads through MiXCR, one entry per CDR3 protein. The sample consists of around 900,000 distinct CDR3 sequences, approximately 31% of them appearing once. Losses at the gene ends were 6 bases for V and 9 bases for J; bases not matched to a gene: 7. From germline, CDR1 is SGHVS and CDR2 FNYEAQ. The CDR3 extends over 12 amino acids. This clonotype was found a few times. Its antigen is undetermined. The TCR originated in a human donor in good health (CMV status not recorded). Some clones in this sample may be carry-over from other donors' samples. The specimen comprised cultured CD8+ T cells from PBMCs, sampled from culture after CMV antigen stimulation. The rearrangement uses TRBV7-6 and TRBJ1-1; 7 bases are a match to TRBD1. CDR3 amino acids: CASRGTASQAFF. DNA of the CDR3: TGTGCCAGCAGAGGGACAGCGTCGCAAGCTTTCTTT.